Listed here are 18 T cell receptor beta chains from one sample, sequenced in a study of blood T cell repertoires in COVID-19 (TCRdb year 2020). Library prep was done by the immunoSEQ multiplex PCR assay. This immuneACCESS table, as held by TCRdb, lists in-frame sequences with V and J called but not all clones. Of the missing ones, under half trace to an unresolved V gene in checked studies; the others have no known cause. For this sample the table gives 90,000 to 120,000 clones, of which roughly 92% were detected only once. Around 5.7% of the sample belongs to the ten largest clones. The sample consisted of peripheral blood. The receptors here all came from a man between 65 and 85 years old with acute or convalescent COVID-19.

A single count supports this clone. CDR3 sequence reads: CASSSTSGSPHEQFF. The CDR3 nucleotides read TGCGCCAGCAGTTCGACTAGCGGGAGCCCCCATGAGCAGTTCTTC. The V and J genes are TRBV5-1 and TRBJ2-1; 12 nucleotides align to TRBD2. This CDR3 region has 15 residues. Germline loops: CDR1 SGHRS, CDR2 YFSETQ. Trimming removed 5 bases from V and 8 bases from J; junction bases left unmatched: 8.

This clone was detected once. The chain employs TRBV5-1 and TRBJ2-7; unclear D gene. This CDR3 comprises 13 residues. From germline, CDR1 is SGHRS and CDR2 YFSETQ. V lost 2 bases and J 3 bases, leaving 9 bases between the germline ends. Here the CDR3 reads CASSFQASYEQYF. CDR3 nucleotide sequence: TGCGCCAGCAGCTTCCAGGCCAGCTACGAGCAGTACTTC.

This chain connects TRBV28 to TRBJ2-7, with 10 bases that match TRBD2. With 7 bases clipped from V and 1 base from J, the junction kept 4 bases outside the gene matches. This CDR3 contains 14 residues. Germline V gives CDR1 MDHEN, CDR2 SYDVKM. The CDR3: CASTTSGASYEQYF. CDR3 nucleotide sequence: TGTGCCAGCACCACTAGCGGGGCTTCCTACGAGCAGTACTTC.

The rearrangement links TRBV11-2 to TRBJ2-7, with D possibly TRBD2 on 6 matching bases. Germline lookup yields CDR1 SGHAT and CDR2 FQNNGV. The CDR3 runs to 14 residues. Trimming removed 2 bases at V and 3 bases at J, with 11 bases between. DNA of the CDR3: TGTGCCAGCAGCTTACGAATGGACTACTACGAGCAGTACTTC. This sequence encodes CASSLRMDYYEQYF.

The CDR3: CASSLAAGDYEQYF. The CDR3, as DNA: TGTGCCAGCAGCTTAGCGGCCGGGGACTACGAGCAGTACTTC. The rearrangement joins TRBV11-2 to TRBJ2-7, with a weak D call TRBD2 (5 bases). Trimming stripped 1 base from V and 3 bases from J, with 10 bases between. The CDR3 spans 14 residues. The germline V gene has CDR1 SGHAT and CDR2 FQNNGV.

V usage is TRBV7-2 and J usage is TRBJ2-7, with 14 nucleotides matching TRBD2. This CDR3 region has 17 residues. In germline, CDR1 is SGHTA, CDR2 FQGNSA. V shed 5 bases, J shed 3 bases, and the junction held 9 bases outside the gene matches. CDR3 sequence (DNA): TGTGCCAGCAGCGGACGGAGGGGGACTAGCGGGGGCTACGAGCAGTACTTC. As protein: CASSGRRGTSGGYEQYF. The full variable domain, rest sourced from reference TRBV7-2 and TRBJ2-7, is GAGVSQSPSNKVTEKGKDVELRCDPISGHTALYWYRQSLGQGLEFLIYFQGNSAPDKSGLPSDRFSAERTGGSVSTLTIQRTQQEDSAVYLCASSGRRGTSGGYEQYFGPGTRLTVT.

The chain combines TRBV4-1 with TRBJ2-7, with D tentatively TRBD2 (5 bases). This CDR3 contains 13 residues. V dropped 3 bases and J dropped 6 bases, with 12 bases sitting between them. Germline lookup yields CDR1 MGHRA and CDR2 YSYEKL. CDR3 sequence reads: CASSHPPGIEQYF. The CDR3 DNA is TGCGCCAGCAGCCACCCCCCCGGGATCGAGCAGTACTTC.

CDR3 residues: CSARGTSVYEQYF. The CDR3 nucleotides read TGCAGCGCCCGGGGGACTAGCGTCTACGAGCAGTACTTC. The V gene is TRBV29-1, the J gene TRBJ2-7; 10 bases map to TRBD2. Germline V CDR1 and CDR2: SQVTM, ANQGSEA. CDR3 length: 13 residues. With 7 bases clipped from V and 3 bases from J, the junction kept 6 bases outside the gene matches.

This chain's CDR3 is CASSAGLEEKLFF. Written as DNA, the CDR3 is TGTGCCAGCAGCGCCGGGTTGGAGGAAAAACTGTTTTTT. V gene TRBV11-2 combines with J gene TRBJ1-4; the D is unclear. Germline CDR1 reads SGHAT; CDR2 reads FQNNGV. The CDR3 is 13 residues long. V lost 5 bases and J lost 8, with 12 bases in between.

The CDR3 nucleotides are TGTGCCAGCAGCTTGACACCTTACACTGAAGCTTTCTTT. Protein: CASSLTPYTEAFF. The chain links TRBV11-3 to TRBJ1-1, with D unresolved. Germline V gene data show CDR1 as SGHNT and CDR2 as YENEEA. CDR3 length: 13 residues. With 3 bases removed from V and 3 bases from J, the gap between germline ends came to 8 bases.

J is TRBJ2-7 and V is TRBV6-6, with a tentative D call TRBD2 (6 bases). Germline CDR1 is MNHNY and CDR2 is SVGAGI (reference sequence). Trimming cost V 0 bases and J 6 bases, with 9 bases left between them. This CDR3 contains 13 residues. The CDR3 DNA follows: TGTGCCAGCAGTTACTCCCGGGACTTCGAGCAGTACTTC. Protein: CASSYSRDFEQYF.

V and J are TRBV4-2 and TRBJ2-2; 7 bases agree with TRBD1. V was pared by 0 bases and J by 0 bases, with 10 bases of the junction left unmatched. The CDR3 is made up of 19 amino acids. Germline V gene data show CDR1 as LGHNA and CDR2 as YNFKEQ. The CDR3 sequence is CASSQEGVQTGTNTGELFF. In DNA form, the CDR3 reads TGTGCCAGCAGCCAAGAAGGGGTCCAGACAGGGACGAACACCGGGGAGCTGTTTTTT.

The chain joins TRBV5-4 to TRBJ1-1, with TRBD1 matching over 7 bases. The CDR3 extends over 14 amino acids. Germline V gene lookup returns CDR1 SGHNT and CDR2 YYREEE (reference sequence). V shed 4 bases and J 7 bases; nucleotides not matched to a gene: 10. The CDR3 region has the DNA TGTGCCAGCAGCGGGGGACAGTCGTGGGGTGAAGCTTTCTTT. Amino acids: CASSGGQSWGEAFF.

This clone was seen only once. The chain recombines TRBV4-2 with TRBJ2-3; TRBD2 agrees at 11 bases. Trimming removed 6 bases from V and 0 bases from J; junction bases left unmatched: 5. Germline V gene lookup returns CDR1 LGHNA and CDR2 YNFKEQ. CDR3 size: 16 residues. The CDR3 nucleotides read TGTGCCAGCAGTTATGGACTAGCGGGCAGCACAGATACGCAGTATTTT. It yields the protein CASSYGLAGSTDTQYF.

This chain joins TRBV5-1 and TRBJ2-1, with 8 bases matching TRBD2. V shed 4 bases and J 1 base; nucleotides not matched to a gene: 10. This CDR3 is built from 17 residues. CDR1 SGHRS and CDR2 YFSETQ come from the germline V gene. The CDR3 DNA reads TGCGCCAGCAGCATCCCGACTAGCGTGACATCCTACAATGAGCAGTTCTTC. Translation gives CASSIPTSVTSYNEQFF.

The V gene is TRBV30, the J gene TRBJ1-5; perhaps TRBD1 as D (5 bases). The germline V gene encodes CDR1 GTSNPN and CDR2 SVGIG (reference sequence). This CDR3 region has 13 residues. V was shortened by 2 bases and J by 7 bases, with 12 bases between the two germline ends. The CDR3 nucleotides are TGTGCCTGGAGTCCCCCGGCAGGGCAGCCCCAGCATTTT. As protein: CAWSPPAGQPQHF.

V and J are TRBV3-1 (or the pseudogene TRBV3-2) and TRBJ2-1, with 10 bases identical to TRBD1. Germline CDR1 is LGHDT and CDR2 is YNNKEL (reference sequence). The CDR3 contains 14 residues. The V segment lost 6 bases and the J segment 4 bases; nucleotides outside the gene matches: 3. The CDR3 sequence is CASRRQGAYNEQFF. For the CDR3, the DNA is TGTGCCAGCAGACGACAGGGGGCGTACAATGAGCAGTTCTTC.

This chain uses TRBV27 with TRBJ2-5; 9 bases align to TRBD2. V lost 6 bases, J lost 6 bases, and 8 bases stayed unmatched. This CDR3 is built from 14 residues. Germline CDR1 reads MNHEY; CDR2 reads SMNVEV (reference sequence). DNA for the CDR3: TGTGCCAGCAGGGGAGCGGGAGGTCCCAAGACCCAGTACTTC. Its protein product is CASRGAGGPKTQYF.